The clone carrying this TCR beta chain was counted a single time. Its target is not known. The sample belongs to a study of cytomegalovirus exposure and HLA in healthy donors. Primers included in the PCR were 60 Vbeta and 13 Jbeta primers. In the original processing: About 10 million shared chains were among approximately 87 million unique TCR beta chains counted in a later analysis. Measured with immunoSEQ multiplex PCR; TCRdb has only the in-frame clones, and not every one. V, J and clone size derive from that table, while D and trimming were established from the DNA sequence. Of 100,000 to 120,000 clones listed, about 80% are singletons. Findings and caveats of the study: When a later analysis was performed, an Asian-associated ancestry cluster reportedly had fewer N-insertions than the roughly 700-donor mean. Segments of the TCR beta V type were, in most cases, productive about 90% or about 30% of the time in an earlier analysis.

Source material: PBMCs. This clonotype was sampled from a woman in her sixties or seventies in good health and CMV-seropositive.

The CDR3 sequence: CASSLFGTALTEAFF. CDR3 bases: TGTGCCAGCAGCTTGTTTGGGACAGCGTTAACTGAAGCTTTCTTT. This sequence joins TRBV5-4 and TRBJ1-1, with 7 bases lining up with TRBD1. Germline-derived CDR1 and CDR2 are SGHNT and YYREEE (reference sequence). With V trimmed by 1 base and J by 5 bases, 8 bases remained unmatched. The CDR3 length is 15 residues. The full variable domain, rest sourced from reference TRBV5-4 and TRBJ1-1, is ETGVTQSPTHLIKTRGQQVTLRCSSQSGHNTVSWYQQALGQGPQFIFQYYREEENGRGNFPPRFSGLQFPNYSSELNVNALELDDSALYLCASSLFGTALTEAFFGQGTRLTVV.